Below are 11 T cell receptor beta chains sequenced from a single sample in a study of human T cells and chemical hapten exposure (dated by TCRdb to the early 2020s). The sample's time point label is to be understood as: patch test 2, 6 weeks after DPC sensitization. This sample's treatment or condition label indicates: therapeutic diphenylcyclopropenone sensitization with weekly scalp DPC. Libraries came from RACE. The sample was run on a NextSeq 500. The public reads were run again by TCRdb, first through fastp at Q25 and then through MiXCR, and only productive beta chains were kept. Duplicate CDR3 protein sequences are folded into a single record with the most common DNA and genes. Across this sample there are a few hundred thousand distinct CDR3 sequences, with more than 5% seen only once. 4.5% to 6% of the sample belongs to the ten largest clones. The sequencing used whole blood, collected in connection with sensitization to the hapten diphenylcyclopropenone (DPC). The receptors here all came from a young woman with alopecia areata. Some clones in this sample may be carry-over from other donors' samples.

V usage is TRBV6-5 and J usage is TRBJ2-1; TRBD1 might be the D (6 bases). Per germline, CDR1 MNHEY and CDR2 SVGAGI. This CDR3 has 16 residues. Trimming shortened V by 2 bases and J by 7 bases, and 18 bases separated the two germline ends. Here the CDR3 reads CASSYRQRGGRNEQFF. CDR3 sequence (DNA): TGTGCCAGCAGTTACCGTCAACGAGGGGGTAGAAATGAGCAGTTCTTC.

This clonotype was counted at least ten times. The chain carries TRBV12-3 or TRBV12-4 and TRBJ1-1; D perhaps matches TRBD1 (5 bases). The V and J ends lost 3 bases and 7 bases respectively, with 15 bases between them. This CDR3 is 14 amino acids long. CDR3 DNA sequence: TGTGCCAGCAGTTTTACTTGGGGGGACCGTGAAGCTTTCTTT. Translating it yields CASSFTWGDREAFF.

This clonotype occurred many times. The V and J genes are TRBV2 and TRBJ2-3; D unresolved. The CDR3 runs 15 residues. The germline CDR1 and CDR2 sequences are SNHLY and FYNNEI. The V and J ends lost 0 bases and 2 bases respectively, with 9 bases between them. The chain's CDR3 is CASSEALSATDTQYF. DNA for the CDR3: TGTGCCAGCAGTGAAGCGCTGTCAGCCACAGATACGCAGTATTTT. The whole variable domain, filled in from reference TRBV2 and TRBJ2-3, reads EPEVTQTPSHQVTQMGQEVILRCVPISNHLYFYWYRQILGQKVEFLVSFYNNEISEKSEIFDDQFSVERPDGSNFTLKIRSTKLEDSAMYFCASSEALSATDTQYFGPGTRLTVL.

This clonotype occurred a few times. The CDR3 bases are TGTGCCATCAGTGAGTCGCAGGGAGTAGGTATGAACACTGAAGCTTTCTTT. This codes for CAISESQGVGMNTEAFF. The V call is TRBV10-3, the J call TRBJ1-1, with a possible D match to TRBD1 (5 bases). Deletions cut 0 bases from V and 0 bases from J, with 14 bases between. Germline V gene lookup returns CDR1 ENHRY and CDR2 SYGVKD. This CDR3 has 17 amino acids.

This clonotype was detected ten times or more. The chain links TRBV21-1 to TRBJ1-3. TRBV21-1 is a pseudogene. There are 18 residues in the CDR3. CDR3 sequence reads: CASSPLPPPRTSGNTIYF. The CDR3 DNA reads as TGTGCCAGCAGCCCCCTCCCGCCACCCAGGACCTCTGGAAACACCATATATTTT.

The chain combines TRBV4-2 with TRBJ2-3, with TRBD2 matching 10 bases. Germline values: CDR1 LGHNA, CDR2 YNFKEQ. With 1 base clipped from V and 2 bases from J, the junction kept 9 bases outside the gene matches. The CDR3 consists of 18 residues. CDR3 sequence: CASSQVAGGLTSTDTQYF. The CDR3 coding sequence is TGTGCCAGCAGCCAAGTAGCGGGGGGCCTAACCTCCACAGATACGCAGTATTTT.

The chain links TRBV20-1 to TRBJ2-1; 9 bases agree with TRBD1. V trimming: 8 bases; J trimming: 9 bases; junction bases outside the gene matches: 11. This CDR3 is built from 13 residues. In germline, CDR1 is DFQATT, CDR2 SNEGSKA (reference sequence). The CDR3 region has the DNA TGCAGTACGGTACAGGGGGCTAAAAGTGAGCAGTTCTTC. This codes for CSTVQGAKSEQFF.

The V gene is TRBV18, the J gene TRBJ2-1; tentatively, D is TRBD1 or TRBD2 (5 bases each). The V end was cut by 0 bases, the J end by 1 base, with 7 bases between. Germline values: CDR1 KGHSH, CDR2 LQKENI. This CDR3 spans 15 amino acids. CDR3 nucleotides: TGTGCCAGCTCACCACCGAGGGGTTCCTACAATGAGCAGTTCTTC. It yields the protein CASSPPRGSYNEQFF.

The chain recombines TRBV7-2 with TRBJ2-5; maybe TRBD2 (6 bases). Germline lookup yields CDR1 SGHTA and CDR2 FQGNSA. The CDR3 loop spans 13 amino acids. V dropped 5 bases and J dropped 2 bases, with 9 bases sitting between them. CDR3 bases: TGTGCCAGCAGCACGGGACTTCAAGAGACCCAGTACTTC. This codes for CASSTGLQETQYF.

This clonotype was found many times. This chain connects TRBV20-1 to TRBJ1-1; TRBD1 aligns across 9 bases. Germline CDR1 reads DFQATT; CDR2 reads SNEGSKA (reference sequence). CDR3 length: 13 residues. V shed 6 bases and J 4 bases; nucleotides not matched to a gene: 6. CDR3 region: CSALKQGATEAFF. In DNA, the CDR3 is TGCAGTGCCCTCAAACAGGGGGCCACTGAAGCTTTCTTT.

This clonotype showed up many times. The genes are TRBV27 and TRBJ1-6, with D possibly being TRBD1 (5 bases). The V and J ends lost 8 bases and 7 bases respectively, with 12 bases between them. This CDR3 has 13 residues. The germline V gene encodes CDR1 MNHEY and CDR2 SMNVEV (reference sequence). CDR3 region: CASALTENSPLHF. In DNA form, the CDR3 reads TGTGCCAGCGCCTTGACAGAAAATTCACCCCTCCACTTT.